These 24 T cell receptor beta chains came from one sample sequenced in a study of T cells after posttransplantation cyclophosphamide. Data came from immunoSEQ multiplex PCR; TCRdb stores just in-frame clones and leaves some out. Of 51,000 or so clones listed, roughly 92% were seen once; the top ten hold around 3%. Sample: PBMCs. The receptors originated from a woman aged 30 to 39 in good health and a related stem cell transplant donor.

CDR3 DNA sequence: TGTGCCAGCAGTTGGCAAGGGGGTGGCTACACCTTC. Amino acids: CASSWQGGGYTF. This chain uses TRBV6-5 with TRBJ1-2, with D possibly TRBD1 on 6 matching bases. The V end lost 4 bases, the J end lost 7 bases, and 10 bases lay between the germline ends. The germline V gene has CDR1 MNHEY and CDR2 SVGAGI. The CDR3 contains 12 residues.

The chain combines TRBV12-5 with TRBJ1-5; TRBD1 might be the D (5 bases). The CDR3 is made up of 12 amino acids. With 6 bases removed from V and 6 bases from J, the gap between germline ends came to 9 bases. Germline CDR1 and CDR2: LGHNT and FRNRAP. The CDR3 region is CASGEGIQPQHF. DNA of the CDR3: TGTGCTAGTGGGGAGGGGATTCAGCCCCAGCATTTT.

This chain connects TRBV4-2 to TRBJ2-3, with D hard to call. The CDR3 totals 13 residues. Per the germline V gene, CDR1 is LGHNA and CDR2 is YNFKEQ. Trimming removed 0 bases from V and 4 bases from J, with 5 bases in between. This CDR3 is CASSQDLADTQYF. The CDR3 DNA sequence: TGTGCCAGCAGCCAAGATCTTGCAGATACGCAGTATTTT.

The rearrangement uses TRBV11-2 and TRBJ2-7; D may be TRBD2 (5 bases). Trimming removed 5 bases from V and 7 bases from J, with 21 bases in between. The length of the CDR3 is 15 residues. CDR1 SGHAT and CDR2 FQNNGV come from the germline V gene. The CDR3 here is CASSKLGDPQREQYF. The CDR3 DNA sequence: TGTGCCAGCAGCAAACTCGGGGATCCCCAAAGGGAGCAGTACTTC.

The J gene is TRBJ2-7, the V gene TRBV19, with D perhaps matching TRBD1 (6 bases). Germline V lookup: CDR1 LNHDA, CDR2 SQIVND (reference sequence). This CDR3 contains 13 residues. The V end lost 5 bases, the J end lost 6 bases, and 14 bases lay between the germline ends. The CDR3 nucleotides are TGTGCCAGTAGTTCCAGAGGGGGTCTCGAGCAGTACTTC. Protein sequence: CASSSRGGLEQYF.

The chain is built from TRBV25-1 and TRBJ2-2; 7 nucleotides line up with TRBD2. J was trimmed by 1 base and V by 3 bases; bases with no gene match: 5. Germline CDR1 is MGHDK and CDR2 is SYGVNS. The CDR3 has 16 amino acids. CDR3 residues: CASSDVGGGNTGELFF. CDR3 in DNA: TGTGCCAGCAGTGATGTGGGCGGGGGGAACACCGGGGAGCTGTTTTTT.

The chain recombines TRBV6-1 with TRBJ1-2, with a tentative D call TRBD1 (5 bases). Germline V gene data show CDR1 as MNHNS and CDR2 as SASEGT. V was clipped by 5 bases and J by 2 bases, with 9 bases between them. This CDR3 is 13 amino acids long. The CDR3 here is CASSLQENYGYTF. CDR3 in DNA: TGTGCCAGCAGTTTACAGGAAAACTATGGCTACACCTTC.

The CDR3 loop is CASSLVFRGVTEAFF. In nucleotides, the CDR3 is TGTGCCAGCAGCTTGGTTTTTCGGGGGGTCACTGAAGCTTTCTTT. The rearrangement links TRBV5-6 to TRBJ1-1; TRBD1 might be the D (5 bases). The CDR3 has 15 amino acids. V dropped 0 bases and J dropped 4 bases, with 13 bases sitting between them. In germline, CDR1 is SGHDT, CDR2 YYEEEE.

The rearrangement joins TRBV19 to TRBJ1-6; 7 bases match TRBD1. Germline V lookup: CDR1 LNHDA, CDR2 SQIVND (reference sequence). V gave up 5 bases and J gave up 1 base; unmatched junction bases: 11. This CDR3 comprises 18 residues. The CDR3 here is CASSPQGQFWSYNSPLHF. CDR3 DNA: TGTGCCAGTAGTCCACAGGGGCAGTTCTGGTCCTATAATTCACCCCTCCACTTT.

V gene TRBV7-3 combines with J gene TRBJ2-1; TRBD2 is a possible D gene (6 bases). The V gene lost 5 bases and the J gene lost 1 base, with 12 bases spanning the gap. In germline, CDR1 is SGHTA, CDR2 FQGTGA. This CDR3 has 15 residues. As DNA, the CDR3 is TGTGCCAGCAGCACAATGGGGGGATCCTACAATGAGCAGTTCTTC. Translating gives CASSTMGGSYNEQFF.

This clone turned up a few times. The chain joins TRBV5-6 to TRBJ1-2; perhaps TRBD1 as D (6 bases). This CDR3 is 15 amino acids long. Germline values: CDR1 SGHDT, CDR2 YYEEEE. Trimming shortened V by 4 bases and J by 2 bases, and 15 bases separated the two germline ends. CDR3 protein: CASSPGGATNYGYTF. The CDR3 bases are TGTGCCAGCAGCCCGGGGGGGGCCACAAACTATGGCTACACCTTC.

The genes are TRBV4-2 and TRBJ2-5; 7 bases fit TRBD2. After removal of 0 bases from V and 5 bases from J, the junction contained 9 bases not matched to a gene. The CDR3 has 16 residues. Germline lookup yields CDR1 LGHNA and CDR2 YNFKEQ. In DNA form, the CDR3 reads TGTGCCAGCAGCCAAGATGTCGGGGGGAGTGGGGAGACCCAGTACTTC. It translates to CASSQDVGGSGETQYF.

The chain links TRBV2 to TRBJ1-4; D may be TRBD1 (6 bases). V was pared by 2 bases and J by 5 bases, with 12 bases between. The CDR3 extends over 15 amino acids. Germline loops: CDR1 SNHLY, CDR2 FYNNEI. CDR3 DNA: TGTGCCAGCAGTGAATGGGGGGGGGCCAATGAAAAACTGTTTTTT. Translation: CASSEWGGANEKLFF.

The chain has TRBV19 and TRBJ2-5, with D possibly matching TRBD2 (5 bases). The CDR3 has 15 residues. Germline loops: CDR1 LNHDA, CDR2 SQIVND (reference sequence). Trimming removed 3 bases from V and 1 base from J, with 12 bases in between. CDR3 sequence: CASSIIRGSQETQYF. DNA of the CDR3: TGTGCCAGTAGTATTATCCGGGGATCCCAAGAGACCCAGTACTTC.

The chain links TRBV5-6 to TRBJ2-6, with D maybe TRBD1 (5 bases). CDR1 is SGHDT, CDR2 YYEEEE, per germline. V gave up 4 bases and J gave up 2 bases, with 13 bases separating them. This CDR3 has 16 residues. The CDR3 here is CASSVKGYPGANVLTF. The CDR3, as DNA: TGTGCCAGCAGCGTGAAGGGGTACCCTGGGGCCAACGTCCTGACTTTC.

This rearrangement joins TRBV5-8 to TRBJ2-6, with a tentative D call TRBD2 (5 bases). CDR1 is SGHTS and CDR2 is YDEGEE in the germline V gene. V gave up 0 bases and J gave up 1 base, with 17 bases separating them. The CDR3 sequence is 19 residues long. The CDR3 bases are TGTGCCAGCAGCTTGGCTTTCGGGGTTCCACGGTCTGGGGCCAACGTCCTGACTTTC. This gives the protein CASSLAFGVPRSGANVLTF.

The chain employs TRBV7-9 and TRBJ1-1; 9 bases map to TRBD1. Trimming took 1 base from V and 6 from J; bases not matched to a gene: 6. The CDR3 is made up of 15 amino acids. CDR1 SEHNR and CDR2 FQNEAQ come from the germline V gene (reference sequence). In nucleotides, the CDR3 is TGTGCCAGCAGCTTAGGTCCACAGGGGGCCGCTGAAGCTTTCTTT. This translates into CASSLGPQGAAEAFF.

The CDR3 loop reads CASSIGLAGGTDTQYF. CDR3 nucleotides: TGTGCCAGTAGTATAGGATTGGCGGGGGGCACAGATACGCAGTATTTT. The J gene is TRBJ2-3, the V gene TRBV19, with 7 bases that match TRBD2. After removal of 1 base from V and 1 base from J, the junction contained 5 bases not matched to a gene. The germline V gene has CDR1 LNHDA and CDR2 SQIVND (reference sequence). The CDR3 is 16 amino acids.

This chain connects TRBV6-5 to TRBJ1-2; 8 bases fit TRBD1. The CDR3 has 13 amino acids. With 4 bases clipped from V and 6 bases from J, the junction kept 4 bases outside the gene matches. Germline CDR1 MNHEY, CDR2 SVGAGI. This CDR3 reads CASSLGQGNGYTF. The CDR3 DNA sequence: TGTGCCAGCAGTTTAGGACAGGGAAATGGCTACACCTTC.

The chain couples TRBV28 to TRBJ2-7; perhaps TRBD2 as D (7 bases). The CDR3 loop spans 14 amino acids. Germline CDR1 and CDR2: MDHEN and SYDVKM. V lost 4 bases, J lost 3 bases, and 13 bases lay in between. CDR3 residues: CASSWTAGRYEQYF. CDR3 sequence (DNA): TGTGCCAGCAGTTGGACAGCGGGACGCTACGAGCAGTACTTC.

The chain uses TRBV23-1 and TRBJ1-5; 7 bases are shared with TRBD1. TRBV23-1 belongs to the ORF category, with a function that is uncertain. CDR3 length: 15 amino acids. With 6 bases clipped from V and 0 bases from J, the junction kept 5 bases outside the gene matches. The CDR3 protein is CASSPRTGSNQPQHF. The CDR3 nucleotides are TGCGCCAGCAGCCCGAGGACAGGTAGCAATCAGCCCCAGCATTTT.

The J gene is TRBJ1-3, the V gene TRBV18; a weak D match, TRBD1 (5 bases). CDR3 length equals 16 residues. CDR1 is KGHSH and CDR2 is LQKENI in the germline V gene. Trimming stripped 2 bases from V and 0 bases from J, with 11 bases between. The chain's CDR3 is CASSPNTGSSGNTIYF. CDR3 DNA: TGTGCCAGCTCACCAAACACAGGAAGCTCTGGAAACACCATATATTTT.

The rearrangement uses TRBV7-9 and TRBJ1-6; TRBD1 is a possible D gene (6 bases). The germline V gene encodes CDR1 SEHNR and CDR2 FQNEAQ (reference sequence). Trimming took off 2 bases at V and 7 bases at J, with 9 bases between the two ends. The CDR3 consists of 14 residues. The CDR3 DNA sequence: TGTGCCAGCAGCTTATTGGGGGCCAATTCACCCCTCCACTTT. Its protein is CASSLLGANSPLHF.

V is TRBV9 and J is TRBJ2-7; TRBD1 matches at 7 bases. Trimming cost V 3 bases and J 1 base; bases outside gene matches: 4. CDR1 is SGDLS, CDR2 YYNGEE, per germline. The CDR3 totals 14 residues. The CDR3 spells CASSGEQGSYEQYF. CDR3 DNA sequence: TGTGCCAGCAGCGGAGAACAGGGGTCCTACGAGCAGTACTTC.